The T cell receptor beta chain under discussion was sequenced for a study of vaccination and CD4 T cells after COVID-19. Treatment denoted: approximately 9-day PBMC culture with coronavirus spike peptide pools or control peptides (ViraFEST assay). Regarding this clonotype: The antigen is undetermined.

Once obtained from cultured CD4+ T cells, the DNA was sequenced using the Oncomine TCR Beta short-read assay. MiXCR, applied by TCRdb to the PCR reads, yields one record per CDR3 protein. The sample consists of over 15,000 distinct CDR3 sequences, roughly four fifths of them appearing once. The CDR3 extends over 13 amino acids. The germline CDR1 and CDR2 sequences are SGHTA and FQGNSA. Between the trimmed V and J ends, which lost 3 bases and 0 bases, there was a span of 3 bases. The material sequenced was CD4+ T cells from blood, cultured in vitro, taken after SARS-CoV-2 vaccination. This chain uses TRBV7-2 with TRBJ1-5, with D unresolved. The clonotype originates from a human donor who received a COVID-19 vaccine. The CDR3 sequence is CASSFYSNQPQHF. CDR3 nucleotides: TGTGCCAGCAGCTTTTATAGCAATCAGCCCCAGCATTTT.